These 3 T cell receptor beta chains were sequenced from one sample in a study of metastatic and nonmetastatic thyroid tumors (dated by TCRdb to 2018 to 2021). Libraries were constructed by PCR. Sequencing was performed on an Illumina HiSeq 4000. TCRdb applied fastp at Q25 and MiXCR to the public reads, then kept only in-frame beta chains. In this sample the table shows about 45,000 clones, 4% to 5% of which occur a single time. The ten largest clones represent less than 10% of the sample. No treatment had been received by any patient before thyroid surgery. Sequenced material: blood. All receptors derive from a female donor with papillary thyroid cancer or a benign thyroid nodule (not recorded which). Some clones in this sample may be carry-over from other donors' samples.

With respect to this clone: This is likely a read error, given that the CDR3 carries no conserved phenylalanine or tryptophan at its end. V gene TRBV6-1 combines with J gene TRBJ2-3; D gene uncertain. This CDR3 has 14 amino acids. Germline assignment: CDR1 MNHNS and CDR2 SASEGT. Trimming stripped 2 bases from V and 4 bases from J, with 10 bases between. The CDR3 loop is CASSELGSADTQYS. CDR3 nucleotide sequence: TGTGCCAGCAGTGAACTGGGGTCCGCAGATACGCAGTATTCT.

Sample share makes this clone medium-sized. V usage is TRBV6-1 and J usage is TRBJ2-1, with 9 bases matching TRBD2. The CDR3 sequence is 15 residues long. With 6 bases clipped from V and 3 bases from J, the junction kept 6 bases outside the gene matches. The germline CDR1 and CDR2 sequences are MNHNS and SASEGT. CDR3 residues: CASSPTSGDYNEQFF. CDR3 nucleotide sequence: TGTGCCAGCAGCCCGACTAGCGGTGACTACAATGAGCAGTTCTTC.

By sample fraction, this clone is medium-sized (0.01 to 0.1%). V usage is TRBV27 and J usage is TRBJ2-2; 7 positions match TRBD2. Germline CDR1 MNHEY, CDR2 SMNVEV (reference sequence). This CDR3 is built from 16 residues. V lost 3 bases and J lost 7; bases outside the gene matches: 11. The CDR3 bases are TGTGCCAGCAGTTTGCAGGACTCTAGCGGAAGCGGGGAGCTGTTTTTT. Its translation is CASSLQDSSGSGELFF.